This note documents a single TCR beta chain sequence. The data originate from a study of blood T cell repertoires in COVID-19. As originally analysed: By means of reference gene primer amplification, nucleated cell counts were estimated. The assay was immunoSEQ multiplex PCR, and TCRdb's table has in-frame clones only and misses some. The D gene and trimming were derived from the DNA, and the V and J assignments and clone size from that table. The sample has 140,000 to 150,000 clones, 65% to 85% seen once. This clonotype originated in a woman aged 55-69 years with acute or convalescent COVID-19. The sequenced sample was peripheral blood.

Here the CDR3 DNA reads TGCGCCAGCAGGGCTGACAGGGGGCGCGGATCACCCCTCCACTTT. Encoded protein: CASRADRGRGSPLHF. The chain links TRBV10-2 to TRBJ1-6; 10 nucleotides line up with TRBD1. The CDR3 length is 15 residues. J gave up 10 bases and V 6 bases, and 9 bases lay outside the gene matches. Germline CDR1 is WSHSY and CDR2 is SAAADI.